These T cell receptor beta chains were read from a single sample in a study of siplizumab effects on memory and regulatory T cells. The method was immunoSEQ multiplex PCR; TCRdb's version includes in-frame clones alone and lacks a portion of them. The sample holds tens of thousands of clones, around 95% seen once. Sequencing used naive CD4+ T cells sorted from blood. The receptors were sampled from a human donor in good health. CDR3s include the opening cysteine and the closing phenylalanine or tryptophan.

j_gene: TRBJ2-7; v_gene: TRBV6-5; CDR3aa: CASSGPLSPYEQYF
j_gene: TRBJ2-3; v_gene: TRBV5-1; CDR3aa: CASSLVLAGGSDTQYF
j_gene: TRBJ1-5; v_gene: TRBV15; CDR3aa: CATSRDLYVLVNQPQHF
j_gene: TRBJ1-5; v_gene: TRBV18; CDR3aa: CASSRGQGGNQPQHF
j_gene: TRBJ1-6; v_gene: TRBV4-3; CDR3aa: CASSQETGRESPLHF
j_gene: TRBJ2-2; v_gene: TRBV25-1; CDR3aa: CASSGGGRGTGELFF
j_gene: TRBJ2-1; v_gene: TRBV4-3; CDR3aa: CASSQKLAGSHNEQFF
j_gene: TRBJ2-1; v_gene: TRBV18; CDR3aa: CASSQETGTNEQFF
j_gene: TRBJ2-3; v_gene: TRBV7-9; CDR3aa: CASSFTDTQYF
j_gene: TRBJ1-2; v_gene: TRBV7-2; CDR3aa: CASSPQSSSNGYTF
j_gene: TRBJ1-2; v_gene: TRBV10-3; CDR3aa: CAISETYRQATLNYGYTF
j_gene: TRBJ2-1; v_gene: TRBV5-1; CDR3aa: CASSLRGGGLNNEQFF
j_gene: TRBJ2-2; v_gene: TRBV5-4; CDR3aa: CASSLWVGAGGTGELFF
j_gene: TRBJ1-5; v_gene: TRBV30; CDR3aa: CAWSSGNQPQHF
j_gene: TRBJ2-7; v_gene: TRBV11-3; CDR3aa: CASSIGLAGGYEQYF
j_gene: TRBJ1-6; v_gene: TRBV19; CDR3aa: CASDMGGANNSPLHF
j_gene: TRBJ2-7; v_gene: TRBV28; CDR3aa: CASSLGYSPPSYEQYF
j_gene: TRBJ1-3; v_gene: TRBV15; CDR3aa: CATSGSSLWGPGNTIYF
j_gene: TRBJ1-2; v_gene: TRBV30; CDR3aa: CAWSPRQGVGYTF
j_gene: TRBJ1-6; v_gene: TRBV18; CDR3aa: CASSPIGGGVNSPLHF
j_gene: TRBJ2-2; v_gene: TRBV7-2; CDR3aa: CASSFQGAGGELFF
j_gene: TRBJ1-5; v_gene: TRBV4-3; CDR3aa: CASSQEGAQPQHF